The clone carrying this T cell receptor beta chain appeared once. Trimming cost V 6 bases and J 6 bases; bases outside gene matches: 12. Germline CDR1 and CDR2: MNHEY and SVGAGI. CDR3 length: 15 residues. This sample stems from a study of CD8 T cells in Susac syndrome. As for the study in general: Patients with Susac syndrome were therapy-naive, treated with corticosteroids, or treated with intravenous immunoglobulin alone when blood was collected.

RNA, at roughly 0.45 to 1 ug, was reverse transcribed with random hexamers. TCRdb reanalysed the immunoSEQ multiplex PCR reads using MiXCR and keeps one entry per CDR3 protein. The sample consists of under 200,000 distinct CDR3 sequences, more than 85% of them appearing once. TCR beta sequencing was performed on blood CD8+ and CD4+ T cells. As judged by recently defined diagnostic criteria, patients with Susac syndrome had definite or probable disease. The source material was CD8+ T cells from PBMCs. The TCR was taken from a human donor with Susac syndrome. The chain uses TRBV6-5 and TRBJ2-3; 7 nucleotides match TRBD1. Here the CDR3 reads CASRPGSTQGDTQYF. DNA for the CDR3: TGTGCCAGCAGACCGGGGAGTACACAGGGGGATACGCAGTATTTT.